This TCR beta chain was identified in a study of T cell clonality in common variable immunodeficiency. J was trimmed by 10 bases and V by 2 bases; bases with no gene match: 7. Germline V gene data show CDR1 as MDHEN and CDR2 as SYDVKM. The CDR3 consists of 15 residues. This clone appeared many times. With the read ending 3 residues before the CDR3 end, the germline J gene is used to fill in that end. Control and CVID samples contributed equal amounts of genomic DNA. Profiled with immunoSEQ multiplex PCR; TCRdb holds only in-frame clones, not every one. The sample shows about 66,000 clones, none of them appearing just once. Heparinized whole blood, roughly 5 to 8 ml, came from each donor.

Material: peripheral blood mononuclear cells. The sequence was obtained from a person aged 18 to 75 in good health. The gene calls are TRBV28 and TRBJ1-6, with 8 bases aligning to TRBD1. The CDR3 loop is CASSLAQGAQSPLHF. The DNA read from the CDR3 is TGTGCCAGCAGTTTAGCGCAGGGGGCGCAGTCACCC.